Shown below are 8 T cell receptor beta chains from a single sample sequenced in a study of radiotherapy plus CTLA-4 blockade in lung cancer. Profiled with immunoSEQ multiplex PCR; TCRdb holds only in-frame clones, not every one. The sample lists 71,000 or so clones, roughly 86% occurring once. Material: peripheral blood, obtained from a patient treated with radiotherapy plus ipilimumab. The receptors derive from a human donor with non-small cell lung cancer who had stable disease on radiotherapy plus ipilimumab.

V is TRBV7-8 and J is TRBJ2-7; D may match TRBD1 or TRBD2 (5 bases each). Germline lookup yields CDR1 SGHVS and CDR2 FQNEAQ. There are 14 residues in the CDR3. V lost 2 bases to trimming and J lost 3 bases, with 11 bases between them. The CDR3 sequence is CASSLTGEGYEQYF. CDR3 DNA: TGTGCCAGCAGCTTAACAGGCGAGGGCTACGAGCAGTACTTC.

This chain links TRBV11-3 with TRBJ2-5; 7 nucleotides agree with TRBD1. Trimming took 0 bases from V and 5 from J; bases not matched to a gene: 3. The CDR3 is 14 amino acids. From germline, CDR1 is SGHNT and CDR2 YENEEA. CDR3 in DNA: TGTGCCAGCAGCTTAGATGACAGGGTCGAGACCCAGTACTTC. Its protein product is CASSLDDRVETQYF.

The chain employs TRBV5-1 and TRBJ1-1; 9 nucleotides align to TRBD1. The CDR3 runs 15 residues. CDR1 and CDR2 from the germline V gene are SGHRS and YFSETQ. Losses at the gene ends were 4 bases for V and 1 base for J; bases not matched to a gene: 5. The CDR3 loop reads CASSMGQGQNTEAFF. The DNA for the CDR3 is TGCGCCAGCAGCATGGGACAGGGCCAGAACACTGAAGCTTTCTTT.

The count of this clone is one. The rearrangement links TRBV11-2 to TRBJ2-7, with D hard to call. Germline CDR1 and CDR2: SGHAT and FQNNGV. Trimming removed 4 bases from V and 0 bases from J, with 16 bases in between. CDR3 length: 16 amino acids. The DNA of the CDR3 is TGTGCCAGCAGCTCCCTTGCATTTGACAACTCCTACGAGCAGTACTTC. This encodes CASSSLAFDNSYEQYF.

V is TRBV30 and J is TRBJ1-6; 9 nucleotides match TRBD1. V was clipped by 2 bases and J by 10 bases; unmatched bases: 9. The CDR3 is 15 amino acids. The germline CDR1 and CDR2 sequences are GTSNPN and SVGIG (reference sequence). Here the CDR3 reads CAWSKPTGGGSPLHF. The CDR3 DNA reads TGTGCCTGGAGTAAACCAACAGGGGGCGGATCACCCCTCCACTTT.

The chain employs TRBV6-1 and TRBJ2-7; D call uncertain. Germline CDR1 is MNHNS and CDR2 is SASEGT. V shed 7 bases and J shed 6 bases, with 10 bases lying between them. The CDR3 covers 11 residues. The CDR3 protein is CASNLASEQYF. The DNA for the CDR3 is TGTGCCAGCAATTTAGCAAGCGAGCAGTACTTC.

There are a few counts of this clone. The V gene is TRBV5-1, the J gene TRBJ1-6; D perhaps matches TRBD1 (5 bases). The germline V gene has CDR1 SGHRS and CDR2 YFSETQ. CDR3 length: 15 residues. The V end was cut by 4 bases, the J end by 7 bases, with 15 bases between. CDR3 nucleotide sequence: TGCGCCAGCAGCGCGGGGGATATCCACAATTCACCCCTCCACTTT. As protein: CASSAGDIHNSPLHF.

This rearrangement joins TRBV28 to TRBJ2-1; perhaps D is TRBD1 or TRBD2 (5 bases each). V gave up 5 bases and J gave up 8 bases, with 19 bases separating them. This CDR3 contains 15 residues. Per germline, CDR1 MDHEN and CDR2 SYDVKM. Written as DNA, the CDR3 is TGTGCCAGCAGTGCCCCCGGGACGGAGACGGATGAGCAGTTCTTC. It yields the protein CASSAPGTETDEQFF. The full variable domain, its missing parts supplied by reference TRBV28 and TRBJ2-1, is DVKVTQSSRYLVKRTGEKVFLECVQDMDHENMFWYRQDPGLGLRLIYFSYDVKMKEKGDIPEGYSVSREKKERFSLILESASTNQTSMYLCASSAPGTETDEQFFGPGTRLTVL.